The clone carrying this T cell receptor (beta chain) was seen ten or more times. The antigen is undetermined. The data were taken from a study of CD8 T cells in ankylosing spondylitis. Study results and caveats: A motif of 7 to 9 highly homologous TCR beta variants was seen as apparently characteristic of ankylosing spondylitis blood.

The CDR3 consists of 13 residues. The germline V and J ends were trimmed by 1 base and 0 bases, with 5 bases remaining between them. CDR1 and CDR2 (germline): SGHRS, YFSETQ. In making TCR beta libraries, quantitative 5'-RACE with molecular barcodes was used. Using its own MiXCR run on the 5' RACE reads, TCRdb lists one record per CDR3 protein. In the table there are roughly 130,000 distinct CDR3 sequences, 6.5% to 9% of which are singletons. The sequence came from a male donor with ankylosing spondylitis or in good health (not recorded which). This sequence joins TRBV5-1 and TRBJ2-7, with unresolved D. The sequencing input was blood, either unsorted or a sorted T cell fraction (not recorded which). In DNA form, the CDR3 reads TGCGCCAGCAGCTTGTCCACCTCCTACGAGCAGTACTTC. Translating gives CASSLSTSYEQYF.